The clone carrying this TCR beta chain occurred many times. Its antigen is not known. Relative to the germline gene, one junction end is altered; a read error may explain this. This sample is part of a study of blood T cells in healthy people across ages. The study, taken as a whole, reports: CMV status of donors was unknown, possibly confounding expanded clonotype changes. Across the age range, TCR beta diversity per million T cells fell in a roughly linear way.

Combining a sample-barcoded 5' primer with a J-beta primer mix, a second PCR ran for roughly 7 to 11 cycles. TCRdb processed the 5' RACE reads anew with MiXCR; each CDR3 protein has one entry. The data show roughly 570,000 distinct CDR3 sequences, 25% to 30% seen once. The CDR3 has 14 amino acids. Germline V gene sequence: CDR1 SSHAT, CDR2 FNYEAQ (reference sequence). The chain carries TRBV7-7 and TRBJ2-5; 10 bases fit TRBD1. This receptor was taken from a woman aged 70-85 years in good health. Sequences were obtained from blood. The DNA of the CDR3 is TGTGCTAGCAGCTCCCCGGGACAGGGGGAGACCCAGTACTTC. Translating it yields CASSSPGQGETQYF.